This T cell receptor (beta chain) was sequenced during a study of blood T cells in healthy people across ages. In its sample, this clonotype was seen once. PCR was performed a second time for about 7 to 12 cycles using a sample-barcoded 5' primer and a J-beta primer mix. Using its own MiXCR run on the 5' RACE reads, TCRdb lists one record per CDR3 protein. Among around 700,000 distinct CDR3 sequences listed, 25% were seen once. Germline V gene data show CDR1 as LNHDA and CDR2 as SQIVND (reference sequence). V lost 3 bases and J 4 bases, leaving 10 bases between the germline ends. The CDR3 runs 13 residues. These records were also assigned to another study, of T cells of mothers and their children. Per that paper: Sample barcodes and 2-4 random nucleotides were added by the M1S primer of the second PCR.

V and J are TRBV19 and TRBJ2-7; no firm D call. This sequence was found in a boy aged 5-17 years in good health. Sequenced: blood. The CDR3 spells CASSIGWSYEQYF. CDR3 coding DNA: TGTGCCAGTAGTATCGGGTGGAGTTACGAGCAGTACTTC.